The next 20 T cell receptor beta chains were all read from a single sample in a study of blood T cell repertoires in COVID-19. The protocol was immunoSEQ multiplex PCR, while the TCRdb copy is restricted to in-frame clones and leaves out a portion. Of some 260,000 clones in the sample, around 84% were seen once. Material: PBMCs or T cells enriched from blood (not recorded which). The source is a man younger than 45 with acute COVID-19.

The chain is built from TRBV14 and TRBJ2-7, with a possible D match to TRBD2 (6 bases). V dropped 6 bases and J dropped 2 bases, with 17 bases sitting between them. Germline loops: CDR1 SGHDN, CDR2 FVKESK. The length of the CDR3 is 15 residues. The CDR3 nucleotides read TGTGCCAGCAGTCGTACAGCGGGCAAACCCTACGAGCAGTACGTC. This gives the protein CASSRTAGKPYEQYV.

The chain links TRBV14 to TRBJ1-2; D gene unclear. The germline V gene has CDR1 SGHDN and CDR2 FVKESK. The V end was cut by 3 bases, the J end by 6 bases, with 11 bases between. This CDR3 comprises 13 residues. The CDR3 DNA follows: TGTGCCAGCAGCCACAGGATAACTGATGGCTACACCTTC. This codes for CASSHRITDGYTF.

The chain links TRBV27 to TRBJ1-5, with no clear D. Germline lookup yields CDR1 MNHEY and CDR2 SMNVEV (reference sequence). V was pared by 5 bases and J by 4 bases, with 21 bases between. This CDR3 has 17 amino acids. CDR3 sequence: CASSRYSTGGSNQPQHF. As DNA, the CDR3 is TGTGCCAGCAGTCGCTATTCCACTGGAGGCTCAAATCAGCCCCAGCATTTT.

V is TRBV12-5 and J is TRBJ1-5; 7 nucleotides match TRBD1. The CDR3 spans 15 residues. V lost 3 bases, J lost 2 bases, and 4 bases stayed unmatched. Looked up from germline, CDR1 is LGHNT and CDR2 is FRNRAP. The CDR3 loop is CASGLTGTGNQPQHF. CDR3 nucleotides: TGTGCTAGTGGTTTAACCGGGACAGGCAATCAGCCCCAGCATTTT.

The chain uses TRBV19 and TRBJ1-1, with 8 nucleotides matching TRBD1. The CDR3 has 16 amino acids. Germline V gene lookup returns CDR1 LNHDA and CDR2 SQIVND (reference sequence). The ends lost 3 bases at V and 5 bases at J; junction bases unmatched: 11. The CDR3 spells CASSIAQGGLQTEAFF. DNA for the CDR3: TGTGCCAGTAGTATCGCACAGGGGGGACTTCAGACTGAAGCTTTCTTT. Combining the CDR3 with reference TRBV19 and TRBJ1-1 gives the whole variable domain DGGITQSPKYLFRKEGQNVTLSCEQNLNHDAMYWYRQDPGQGLRLIYYSQIVNDFQKGDIAEGYSVSREKKESFPLTVTSAQKNPTAFYLCASSIAQGGLQTEAFFGQGTRLTVV.

The V and J genes are TRBV5-1 and TRBJ2-2; 7 positions agree with TRBD1. The length of the CDR3 is 14 residues. With 2 bases clipped from V and 6 bases from J, the junction kept 4 bases outside the gene matches. Germline values: CDR1 SGHRS, CDR2 YFSETQ. CDR3 loop: CASSLQGWAGELFF. DNA for the CDR3: TGCGCCAGCAGCTTACAGGGGTGGGCCGGGGAGCTGTTTTTT.

The rearrangement joins TRBV6-5 to TRBJ2-5, with D maybe TRBD1 (5 bases). The CDR3 has 15 residues. Germline values: CDR1 MNHEY, CDR2 SVGAGI. Trimming pared 0 bases from V and 0 bases from J, leaving 8 bases between. As DNA, the CDR3 is TGTGCCAGCAGTTACTCCTGGACAAACCAAGAGACCCAGTACTTC. Residues: CASSYSWTNQETQYF.

J is TRBJ2-7 and V is TRBV7-9; TRBD2 agrees at 8 bases. The CDR3 contains 13 residues. In germline, CDR1 is SEHNR, CDR2 FQNEAQ (reference sequence). V gave up 4 bases and J gave up 8 bases; unmatched junction bases: 7. As DNA, the CDR3 is TGTGCCAGCAGCTCCTCCGGACTAGCACAGCAGTACGTC. Amino acid sequence: CASSSSGLAQQYV.

The chain combines TRBV4-2 with TRBJ1-3, with D possibly matching TRBD1 (5 bases). The germline CDR1 and CDR2 sequences are LGHNA and YNFKEQ. The CDR3 has 17 residues. The V end was cut by 0 bases, the J end by 0 bases, with 12 bases between. The CDR3 nucleotides read TGTGCCAGCAGCCAAGATCGGGGGGTCCTCTCTGGAAACACCATATATTTT. Protein product: CASSQDRGVLSGNTIYF.

This clone was seen just once. The V call is TRBV4-2, the J call TRBJ2-2; the match to TRBD2 covers 8 bases. Germline V gene data show CDR1 as LGHNA and CDR2 as YNFKEQ. This CDR3 has 15 amino acids. V shed 1 base and J 14 bases; nucleotides not matched to a gene: 12. The CDR3 sequence: CASSQGPAGDEHLFF. In nucleotides, the CDR3 is TGTGCCAGCAGCCAAGGCCCAGCGGGGGACGAACACCTGTTTTTT.

The V gene is TRBV11-2, the J gene TRBJ2-3, with TRBD2 matching 9 bases. V shed 1 base and J 1 base; nucleotides not matched to a gene: 0. This CDR3 is 15 amino acids long. In germline, CDR1 is SGHAT, CDR2 FQNNGV. The CDR3 is CASSLGTSGTDTQYF. The DNA of the CDR3 is TGTGCCAGCAGCTTAGGGACTAGCGGCACAGATACGCAGTATTTT.

The V and J genes are TRBV14 and TRBJ2-2; D uncertain. This CDR3 comprises 15 residues. The germline V and J ends were trimmed by 3 bases and 7 bases, with 15 bases remaining between them. Germline assignment: CDR1 SGHDN and CDR2 FVKESK. Here the CDR3 reads CASSHPSELGGELFF. The CDR3 nucleotides are TGTGCCAGCAGCCACCCTAGTGAACTGGGCGGGGAGCTGTTTTTT. The full variable domain, in which reference TRBV14 and TRBJ2-2 provide the parts outside the CDR3, is EAGVTQFPSHSVIEKGQTVTLRCDPISGHDNLYWYRRVMGKEIKFLLHFVKESKQDESGMPNNRFLAERTGGTYSTLKVQPAELEDSGVYFCASSHPSELGGELFFGEGSRLTVL.

The V call is TRBV18, the J call TRBJ2-1; 12 positions match TRBD2. The CDR3 has 18 amino acids. J lost 2 bases, V lost 2 bases, and 7 bases had no gene match. Germline V gene lookup returns CDR1 KGHSH and CDR2 LQKENI. CDR3 DNA: TGTGCCAGCTCACCATCTAGCGGGAGGGGCTTTGCCTACAATGAGCAGTTCTTC. This codes for CASSPSSGRGFAYNEQFF.

The chain recombines TRBV28 with TRBJ2-3, with D possibly matching TRBD2 (7 bases). The CDR3 has 17 residues. CDR1 and CDR2 (germline): MDHEN, SYDVKM. V dropped 7 bases and J dropped 4 bases, with 24 bases sitting between them. The CDR3 nucleotides are TGTGCCAGCACCCCTTTATTGGGGGGGGGCAGGTCAGATACGCAGTATTTT. This translates into CASTPLLGGGRSDTQYF.

The chain links TRBV28 to TRBJ2-5; 8 bases align to TRBD2. The junction had 1 base not matched to a gene; V was cut back by 7 bases and J by 3 bases. This CDR3 comprises 12 residues. In germline, CDR1 is MDHEN, CDR2 SYDVKM. CDR3 region: CASNSGKETQYF. The CDR3 DNA follows: TGTGCCAGCAATAGCGGGAAAGAGACCCAGTACTTC.

J is TRBJ1-2 and V is TRBV5-1; D unclear. CDR3 size: 14 residues. The germline V gene has CDR1 SGHRS and CDR2 YFSETQ. The V and J ends lost 4 bases and 4 bases respectively, with 14 bases between them. CDR3 in DNA: TGCGCCAGCAGCCTGGGCGGGTCTCGCTATGGCTACACCTTC. Translated: CASSLGGSRYGYTF. Filled out from reference TRBV5-1 and TRBJ1-2, the complete variable domain reads KAGVTQTPRYLIKTRGQQVTLSCSPISGHRSVSWYQQTPGQGLQFLFEYFSETQRNKGNFPGRFSGRQFSNSRSEMNVSTLELGDSALYLCASSLGGSRYGYTFGSGTRLTVV.

This clone was seen only once. The chain is built from TRBV6-5 and TRBJ1-4, with 8 bases identical to TRBD1. Germline CDR1 and CDR2: MNHEY and SVGAGI. The CDR3 length is 15 residues. After removal of 6 bases from V and 8 bases from J, the junction contained 11 bases not matched to a gene. CDR3 loop: CASSLGGQGKEKLFF. The DNA of the CDR3 is TGTGCCAGCAGCCTCGGAGGACAGGGAAAAGAAAAACTGTTTTTT.

The CDR3 here is CSVGTGQGNSGYTF. The CDR3 DNA sequence: TGCAGCGTGGGGACGGGACAGGGGAATTCTGGCTACACCTTC. The chain recombines TRBV29-1 with TRBJ1-2; 10 bases are a match to TRBD1. Losses at the gene ends were 6 bases for V and 7 bases for J; bases not matched to a gene: 11. This CDR3 is built from 14 residues. Germline loops: CDR1 SQVTM, CDR2 ANQGSEA.

The chain recombines TRBV3-1 (or the pseudogene TRBV3-2) with TRBJ2-1, with TRBD2 identical over 11 bases. The CDR3 extends over 18 amino acids. Germline values: CDR1 LGHDT, CDR2 YNNKEL (reference sequence). Losses at the gene ends were 1 base for V and 4 bases for J; bases not matched to a gene: 9. CDR3 in DNA: TGTGCCAGCAGCCAAGGGCCCCTTACTAGCGGGGGTTACAATGAGCAGTTCTTC. Translation gives CASSQGPLTSGGYNEQFF.

V and J are TRBV10-1 and TRBJ1-1; no firm D call. Trimming removed 10 bases at V and 1 base at J, with 13 bases between. Germline CDR1 WNHNN, CDR2 SYGVQD (reference sequence). CDR3 size: 13 residues. CDR3 nucleotides: TGCGCCACCTTAATCCCTCGGAACACTGAAGCTTTCTTT. This sequence encodes CATLIPRNTEAFF.